This T cell receptor beta chain was sequenced in a study of PD-1 blockade in mismatch repair-deficient tumors. TCRdb keeps only in-frame clones here, not all; method: immunoSEQ multiplex PCR. The repertoire consists of about 68,000 clones, with approximately 78% occurring once and the leading ten covering 5% to 6.5%. CDR1 and CDR2 from the germline V gene are SGHTS and YDEGEE. V dropped 4 bases and J dropped 5 bases, with 15 bases sitting between them. This CDR3 spans 14 amino acids. This clonotype was sampled from an adult with mismatch repair-deficient cancer. V usage is TRBV5-8 and J usage is TRBJ2-5, with D perhaps matching TRBD2 (6 bases). The specimen was peripheral blood, collected 2 weeks after starting pembrolizumab. CDR3 region: CASSRGLDWETQYF. The DNA of the CDR3 is TGTGCCAGCAGCCGGGGGTTGGATTGGGAGACCCAGTACTTC.